The clone carrying this TCR beta chain was counted many times. Its antigen is still unknown. The CDR3 is 15 amino acids. Germline V gene lookup returns CDR1 SEHNR and CDR2 FQNEAQ (reference sequence). The ends were cut back, 5 bases at V and 5 bases at J, with 16 bases in the middle. TCRdb re-analysed the 5' RACE reads in MiXCR, keeping a single row per CDR3 protein. The repertoire includes about 340,000 distinct CDR3 sequences, roughly 8.7% of them detected once, and roughly 17% sits in the top ten. The data stem from a study of T cells after yellow fever vaccination. About the study: Low-cell-number fractions were prepared with SMART-Seq v4 Ultra Low Input.

Study outcomes and limitations: Most clones from primary vaccination were detected again post-booster (approximately 96% CD4, approximately 90% CD8).

The input for sequencing was PBMCs, taken on the day of the first yellow fever vaccination. This chain connects TRBV7-9 to TRBJ2-1; a weak D match, TRBD1 (6 bases). The sequence was obtained from a man between 18 and 35 years old who received the YFV17D yellow fever vaccine. The CDR3 DNA is TGTGCCAGCAGCCCCGCTCAGGGGCAGGACAATGAGCAGTTCTTC. The encoded protein is CASSPAQGQDNEQFF.